These 28 T cell receptor beta chains were sequenced from one sample in a study of blood T cell repertoires in COVID-19. Only in-frame clones appear in the TCRdb table, and some are missing; sequencing was by immunoSEQ multiplex PCR. The sample has 25,000 to 35,000 clones; 84% are singletons. The material sequenced was peripheral blood. These receptor sequences come from a man aged 65-85 years with active COVID-19.

V is TRBV7-3 and J is TRBJ2-4, with 10 bases fitting TRBD2. The CDR3 is 19 residues long. The trim removed 5 bases at V and 0 bases at J, leaving 13 bases unmatched. Germline CDR1 is SGHTA and CDR2 is FQGTGA. The CDR3 here is CASSEFLAGATLAKNIQYF. The CDR3 DNA reads as TGTGCCAGCAGCGAGTTCCTAGCGGGGGCCACACTAGCCAAAAACATTCAGTACTTC.

This chain links TRBV9 with TRBJ2-7; D possibly corresponds to TRBD1 (6 bases). The CDR3 has 15 residues. V shed 2 bases and J shed 3 bases, with 15 bases lying between them. CDR1 and CDR2 (germline): SGDLS, YYNGEE. The CDR3 DNA sequence: TGTGCCAGCAGCGTGAGGCCCACAGGGAGCTACGAGCAGTACTTC. Residues: CASSVRPTGSYEQYF.

The V gene is TRBV3-1 (or the pseudogene TRBV3-2), the J gene TRBJ2-7; D perhaps matches TRBD2 (5 bases). Trimming left V 1 base short and J 7 bases short, with 14 bases between. The CDR3 runs 14 residues. Germline loops: CDR1 LGHDT, CDR2 YNNKEL (reference sequence). The CDR3 sequence: CASSQAGLVKEQYF. In DNA form, the CDR3 reads TGTGCCAGCAGCCAAGCCGGACTTGTCAAGGAGCAGTACTTC.

This chain joins TRBV12-3 or TRBV12-4 and TRBJ2-7; 7 bases are shared with TRBD1. The CDR3 consists of 13 residues. The ends lost 5 bases at V and 2 bases at J; junction bases unmatched: 3. CDR3 DNA: TGTGCCAGCAGTCCTACAGGGGCCTACGAGCAGTACTTC. This translates into CASSPTGAYEQYF.

The chain combines TRBV24-1 with TRBJ2-5; 8 bases line up with TRBD1. The J segment lost 1 base and the V segment lost 3 bases, leaving 6 bases of the junction unmatched. This CDR3 is built from 16 residues. The germline V gene encodes CDR1 KGHDR and CDR2 SFDVKD. For the CDR3, the DNA is TGTGCCACCAGTGATCTACAGGGGGGAATCCAAGAGACCCAGTACTTC. Translated: CATSDLQGGIQETQYF.

This clone has more than one count but fewer than ten. This sequence joins TRBV9 and TRBJ2-3; D may be TRBD2 (5 bases). The germline gives CDR1 SGDLS, CDR2 YYNGEE. V was shortened by 2 bases and J by 7 bases, with 8 bases between the two germline ends. The CDR3 runs to 12 residues. Here the CDR3 DNA reads TGTGCCAGCAGCGTGGACGGGAATACGCAGTATTTT. Translation: CASSVDGNTQYF.

The chain links TRBV19 to TRBJ2-1; tentative D call: TRBD1 (5 bases). V lost 1 base to trimming and J lost 9 bases, with 7 bases between them. The CDR3 covers 12 residues. The germline V gene encodes CDR1 LNHDA and CDR2 SQIVND (reference sequence). CDR3 in DNA: TGTGCCAGTAGTATAGGGGGCCGTGAGCAGTTCTTC. This encodes CASSIGGREQFF.

This sequence joins TRBV12-5 and TRBJ2-2, with D possibly being TRBD2 (6 bases). From germline, CDR1 is LGHNT and CDR2 FRNRAP. V was clipped by 4 bases and J by 5 bases, with 17 bases between them. CDR3 length equals 16 residues. This chain's CDR3 is CASGSPRRRDTGELFF. As DNA, the CDR3 is TGTGCTAGTGGTTCCCCCCGGCGGAGGGATACCGGGGAGCTGTTTTTT.

The genes are TRBV6-4 and TRBJ2-2; 13 bases match TRBD2. The germline V gene encodes CDR1 MRHNA and CDR2 SNTAGT. V dropped 5 bases and J dropped 1; count of bases not matched to a gene: 13. The CDR3 sequence is 20 residues long. The DNA for the CDR3 is TGTGCCAGCAGTCCCCTTGCACTAGCGGGGGGGCAGAAGAACACCGGGGAGCTGTTTTTT. Residues: CASSPLALAGGQKNTGELFF.

CDR3: CASSLGTGRANSPLHF. CDR3 bases: TGCGCCAGCAGCTTGGGGACGGGCAGGGCTAATTCACCCCTCCACTTT. The gene calls are TRBV5-1 and TRBJ1-6, with a possible D match to TRBD1 (5 bases). Per the germline V gene, CDR1 is SGHRS and CDR2 is YFSETQ. This CDR3 has 16 residues. V was pared by 0 bases and J by 6 bases, with 13 bases between.

This chain uses TRBV19 with TRBJ1-2; 7 bases are shared with TRBD1. Germline V CDR1 and CDR2: LNHDA, SQIVND (reference sequence). Trimming cost V 6 bases and J 8 bases; bases outside gene matches: 18. The CDR3 has 16 residues. The chain's CDR3 is CASSSQGLSLLSGYTF. CDR3 nucleotides: TGTGCCAGTAGCTCACAGGGGCTCAGCCTCCTATCGGGCTACACCTTC. Supplemented by reference TRBV19 and TRBJ1-2, the full variable domain reads DGGITQSPKYLFRKEGQNVTLSCEQNLNHDAMYWYRQDPGQGLRLIYYSQIVNDFQKGDIAEGYSVSREKKESFPLTVTSAQKNPTAFYLCASSSQGLSLLSGYTFGSGTRLTVV.

The chain links TRBV28 to TRBJ1-2; D gene uncertain. The germline gives CDR1 MDHEN, CDR2 SYDVKM. V dropped 6 bases and J dropped 0 bases, with 11 bases sitting between them. The CDR3 consists of 14 residues. The CDR3 DNA reads TGTGCCAGCAGGACGAGAGGGACTAACTATGGCTACACCTTC. As protein: CASRTRGTNYGYTF.

V usage is TRBV3-1 (or the pseudogene TRBV3-2) and J usage is TRBJ2-3; 9 bases align to TRBD2. After removal of 5 bases from V and 4 bases from J, the junction contained 10 bases not matched to a gene. Germline lookup yields CDR1 LGHDT and CDR2 YNNKEL (reference sequence). This CDR3 spans 16 amino acids. CDR3 loop: CASSKARGGQADTQYF. CDR3 DNA: TGTGCCAGCAGCAAGGCGCGGGGGGGCCAGGCAGATACGCAGTATTTT.

The chain uses TRBV11-2 and TRBJ2-3, with D perhaps TRBD1 (6 bases). The CDR3 totals 15 residues. V lost 5 bases, J lost 8 bases, and 20 bases lay in between. Germline-derived CDR1 and CDR2 are SGHAT and FQNNGV. CDR3 coding DNA: TGTGCCAGCAGCCGGACAGAAATCTCTTCGGGTACGCAGTATTTT. This sequence encodes CASSRTEISSGTQYF.

The rearrangement joins TRBV5-1 to TRBJ2-3, with 11 bases that match TRBD2. Per the germline V gene, CDR1 is SGHRS and CDR2 is YFSETQ. With 1 base clipped from V and 4 bases from J, the junction kept 2 bases outside the gene matches. The CDR3 is 15 residues long. The CDR3 region has the DNA TGCGCCAGCAGCTTGTTAGCGGGGGGGCCAGATACGCAGTATTTT. Translated: CASSLLAGGPDTQYF.

This chain links TRBV1 with TRBJ2-6; TRBD2 is the table's D call, not checked against the DNA. TRBV1 is described as a pseudogene. The CDR3 extends over 16 amino acids. CDR3 coding DNA: TGCACCAGCAGATTAAGGAGTTTGTGCACAACCAACGTCCTGACTTTC. Amino acids: CTSRLRSLCTTNVLTF.

V gene TRBV12-1 combines with J gene TRBJ1-2. TRBV12-1 is termed a pseudogene. There are 16 residues in the CDR3. CDR3 region: CASSFVVAGGGYGYTF. In DNA form, the CDR3 reads TGTGCCAGCAGCTTTGTTGTTGCGGGGGGCGGCTATGGCTACACCTTC.

The chain combines TRBV24-1 with TRBJ1-2; D possibly corresponds to TRBD1 (5 bases). Trimming cost V 3 bases and J 5 bases, with 6 bases left between them. The CDR3 extends over 12 amino acids. Germline lookup yields CDR1 KGHDR and CDR2 SFDVKD. Written as DNA, the CDR3 is TGTGCCACCAGTGATGCAGGGTATGGCTACACCTTC. It codes for CATSDAGYGYTF.

The chain links TRBV19 to TRBJ2-3; D not resolved. Trimming pared 2 bases from V and 2 bases from J, leaving 11 bases between. Germline assignment: CDR1 LNHDA and CDR2 SQIVND (reference sequence). The CDR3 loop spans 15 amino acids. Here the CDR3 reads CASSILVGHTDTQYF. In DNA, the CDR3 is TGTGCCAGTAGTATACTCGTTGGGCACACAGATACGCAGTATTTT.

This chain links TRBV5-8 with TRBJ2-3; tentatively, D is TRBD2 (7 bases). The CDR3 is 13 residues long. CDR1 and CDR2 from the germline V gene are SGHTS and YDEGEE. The germline V and J ends were trimmed by 5 bases and 8 bases, with 15 bases remaining between them. In DNA form, the CDR3 reads TGTGCCAGCAGGCAGGAAGGGGGGGCTACGCAGTATTTT. Translating it yields CASRQEGGATQYF.

This chain joins TRBV12-5 and TRBJ2-5; 14 bases agree with TRBD2. This CDR3 region has 17 residues. CDR1 and CDR2 from the germline V gene are LGHNT and FRNRAP. V lost 9 bases and J lost 0; bases outside the gene matches: 9. In DNA form, the CDR3 reads TGTGCTAGGCACGGGACTAGCGGGGGCCGATACCAAGAGACCCAGTACTTC. Amino acid sequence: CARHGTSGGRYQETQYF.

This rearrangement joins TRBV7-6 to TRBJ2-7; TRBD1 agrees at 8 bases. Germline trimming cut 5 bases from V and 3 bases from J; bases unmatched to any gene: 6. Germline V CDR1 and CDR2: SGHVS, FNYEAQ. This CDR3 comprises 14 residues. The CDR3 region is CASSVSGTGYEQYF. The CDR3 region has the DNA TGTGCCAGCAGCGTATCCGGGACAGGCTACGAGCAGTACTTC. The full variable domain, in which reference TRBV7-6 and TRBJ2-7 provide the parts outside the CDR3, is GAGVSQSPRYKVTKRGQDVALRCDPISGHVSLYWYRQALGQGPEFLTYFNYEAQQDKSGLPNDRFSAERPEGSISTLTIQRTEQRDSAMYRCASSVSGTGYEQYFGPGTRLTVT.

The CDR3 bases are TGTGCCATCAGCCGGACAGGGGAATACACCGGGGAGCTGTTTTTT. Translation gives CAISRTGEYTGELFF. The chain combines TRBV10-3 with TRBJ2-2; 9 positions match TRBD1. V gave up 6 bases and J gave up 3 bases; unmatched junction bases: 5. This CDR3 has 15 amino acids. The germline V gene encodes CDR1 ENHRY and CDR2 SYGVKD.

The gene calls are TRBV28 and TRBJ1-5, with 7 bases matching TRBD1. The CDR3 is made up of 15 amino acids. The V and J ends lost 6 bases and 1 base, in that order; junction bases with no gene match: 6. Germline V CDR1 and CDR2: MDHEN, SYDVKM. DNA of the CDR3: TGTGCCAGCAGCAAGACAGGGCGCAGCAATCAGCCCCAGCATTTT. Residues: CASSKTGRSNQPQHF. The whole variable domain, remainder taken from reference TRBV28 and TRBJ1-5, is DVKVTQSSRYLVKRTGEKVFLECVQDMDHENMFWYRQDPGLGLRLIYFSYDVKMKEKGDIPEGYSVSREKKERFSLILESASTNQTSMYLCASSKTGRSNQPQHFGDGTRLSIL.

This chain joins TRBV10-2 and TRBJ1-2, with TRBD1 as a possible D gene (5 bases). CDR1 WSHSY and CDR2 SAAADI come from the germline V gene. Trimming removed 2 bases from V and 7 bases from J, with 5 bases in between. The CDR3 covers 11 residues. CDR3 region: CASSEQGGYTF. The CDR3, as DNA: TGCGCCAGCAGTGAGCAGGGTGGCTACACCTTC.

The rearrangement links TRBV5-4 to TRBJ2-7; D gene unclear. Trimming removed 1 base from V and 0 bases from J, with 8 bases in between. The germline CDR1 and CDR2 sequences are SGHNT and YYREEE (reference sequence). The CDR3 extends over 14 amino acids. In DNA form, the CDR3 reads TGTGCCAGCAGCTTGTACAGCTTCTCCTACGAGCAGTACTTC. This codes for CASSLYSFSYEQYF. The full variable domain, its missing parts supplied by reference TRBV5-4 and TRBJ2-7, is ETGVTQSPTHLIKTRGQQVTLRCSSQSGHNTVSWYQQALGQGPQFIFQYYREEENGRGNFPPRFSGLQFPNYSSELNVNALELDDSALYLCASSLYSFSYEQYFGPGTRLTVT.

The chain uses TRBV2 and TRBJ1-6, with D unresolved. This CDR3 comprises 16 residues. The ends were cut back, 6 bases at V and 0 bases at J, with 12 bases in the middle. Germline values: CDR1 SNHLY, CDR2 FYNNEI. The CDR3 protein is CASRFDRSSYNSPLHF. The CDR3 DNA sequence: TGTGCCAGCAGGTTTGACCGGAGCTCCTATAATTCACCCCTCCACTTT.

The V and J genes are TRBV7-7 and TRBJ1-1; 7 bases align to TRBD1. The CDR3 spans 13 residues. Unmatched junction bases numbered 2, after V lost 2 bases and J lost 5 bases. Germline CDR1 SSHAT, CDR2 FNYEAQ (reference sequence). The CDR3 sequence: CASSLTGDTEAFF. CDR3 sequence (DNA): TGTGCCAGCAGCTTAACAGGGGATACTGAAGCTTTCTTT.